This T cell receptor beta chain was found in a study of T cells in Graves' hyperthyroidism and ophthalmopathy. Overall study results and limits: A model using 13 V-J features told ophthalmopathy apart from stable hyperthyroidism.

Worth noting for this clonotype: Its antigen is as yet unknown.

V trimming: 4 bases; J trimming: 1 base; junction bases outside the gene matches: 8. Germline V gene sequence: CDR1 SGDLS, CDR2 YYNGEE. The CDR3 has 16 amino acids. Amplified TCR beta CDR3 regions came from RNA transcripts. A set of HTBI primers served as the primers for a first-round RT-PCR of the TCR CDR3. TCRdb re-called the multiplex PCR reads through MiXCR, storing one row per CDR3 protein. This table holds around 660,000 distinct CDR3 sequences, just under 45% found once. Sequenced sample: peripheral blood or thyroid tissue (not recorded which). This chain joins TRBV9 and TRBJ2-3; 8 bases align to TRBD2. The sequence was collected from an adult man with Graves' disease, either hyperthyroidism or ophthalmopathy (not recorded which). The CDR3 region is CASSPRTSIGTDTQYF. The CDR3 nucleotides read TGTGCCAGCAGCCCGCGGACTAGCATAGGCACAGATACGCAGTATTTT. The entire variable domain, with the rest obtained from reference TRBV9 and TRBJ2-3, is as follows: DSGVTQTPKHLITATGQRVTLRCSPRSGDLSVYWYQQSLDQGLQFLIQYYNGEERAKGNILERFSAQQFPDLHSELNLSSLELGDSALYFCASSPRTSIGTDTQYFGPGTRLTVL.